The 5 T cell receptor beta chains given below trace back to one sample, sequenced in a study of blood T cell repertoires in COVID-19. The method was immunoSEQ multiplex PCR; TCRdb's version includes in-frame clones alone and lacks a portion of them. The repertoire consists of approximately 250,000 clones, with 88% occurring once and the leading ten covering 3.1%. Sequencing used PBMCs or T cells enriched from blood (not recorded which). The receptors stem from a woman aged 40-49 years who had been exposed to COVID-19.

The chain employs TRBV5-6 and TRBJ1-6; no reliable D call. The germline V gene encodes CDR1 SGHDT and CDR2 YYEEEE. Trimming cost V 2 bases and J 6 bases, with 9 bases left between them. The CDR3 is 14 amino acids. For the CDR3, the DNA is TGTGCCAGCAGCTTCCGGGGAACTAATTCACCCCTCCACTTT. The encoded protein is CASSFRGTNSPLHF.

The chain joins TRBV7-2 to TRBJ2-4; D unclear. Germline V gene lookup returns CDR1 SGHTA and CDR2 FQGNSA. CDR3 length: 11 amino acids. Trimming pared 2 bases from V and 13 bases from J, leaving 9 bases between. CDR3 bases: TGTGCCAGCAGCTTATTTTGGGCGCAGTACTTC. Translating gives CASSLFWAQYF. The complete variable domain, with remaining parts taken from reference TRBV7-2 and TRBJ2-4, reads GAGVSQSPSNKVTEKGKDVELRCDPISGHTALYWYRQSLGQGLEFLIYFQGNSAPDKSGLPSDRFSAERTGGSVSTLTIQRTQQEDSAVYLCASSLFWAQYFGAGTRLSVL.

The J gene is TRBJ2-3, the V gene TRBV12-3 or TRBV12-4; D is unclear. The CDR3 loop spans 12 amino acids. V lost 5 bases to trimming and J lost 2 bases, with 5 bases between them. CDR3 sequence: CASSPVTDTQYF. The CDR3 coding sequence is TGTGCCAGCAGTCCAGTCACAGATACGCAGTATTTT.

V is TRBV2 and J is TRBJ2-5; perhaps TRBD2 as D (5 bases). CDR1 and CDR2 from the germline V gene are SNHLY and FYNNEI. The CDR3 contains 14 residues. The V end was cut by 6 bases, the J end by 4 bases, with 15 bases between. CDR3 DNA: TGTGCCAGCAGCGGGGAACCCCCTTTAGAGACCCAGTACTTC. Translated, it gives CASSGEPPLETQYF. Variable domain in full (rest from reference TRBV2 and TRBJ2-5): EPEVTQTPSHQVTQMGQEVILRCVPISNHLYFYWYRQILGQKVEFLVSFYNNEISEKSEIFDDQFSVERPDGSNFTLKIRSTKLEDSAMYFCASSGEPPLETQYFGPGTRLLVL.

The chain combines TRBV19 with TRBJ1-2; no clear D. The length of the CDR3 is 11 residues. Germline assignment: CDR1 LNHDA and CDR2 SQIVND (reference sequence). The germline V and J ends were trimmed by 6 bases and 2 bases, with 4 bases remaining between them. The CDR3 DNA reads TGTGCCAGTAGCCAGAACTATGGCTACACCTTC. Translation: CASSQNYGYTF. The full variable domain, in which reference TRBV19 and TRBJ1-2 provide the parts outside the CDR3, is DGGITQSPKYLFRKEGQNVTLSCEQNLNHDAMYWYRQDPGQGLRLIYYSQIVNDFQKGDIAEGYSVSREKKESFPLTVTSAQKNPTAFYLCASSQNYGYTFGSGTRLTVV.